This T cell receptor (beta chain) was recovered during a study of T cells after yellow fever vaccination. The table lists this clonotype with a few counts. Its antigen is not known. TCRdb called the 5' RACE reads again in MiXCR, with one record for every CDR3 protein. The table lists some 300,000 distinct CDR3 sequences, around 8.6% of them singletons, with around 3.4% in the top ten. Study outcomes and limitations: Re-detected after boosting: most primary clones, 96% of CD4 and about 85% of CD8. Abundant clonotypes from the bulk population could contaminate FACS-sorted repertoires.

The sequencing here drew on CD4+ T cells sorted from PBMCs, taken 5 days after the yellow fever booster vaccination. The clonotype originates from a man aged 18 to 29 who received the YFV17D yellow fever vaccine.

The CDR3 sequence is CAISAHQGQGAYGYTF. The CDR3 DNA sequence: TGTGCCATCAGTGCCCACCAGGGACAGGGGGCATATGGCTACACCTTC. V and J are TRBV10-3 and TRBJ1-2; 12 nucleotides match TRBD1. Trimming cost V 4 bases and J 5 bases; bases outside gene matches: 8. The CDR3 runs to 16 residues. The germline gives CDR1 ENHRY, CDR2 SYGVKD.